Shown below are 2 T cell receptor beta chains from a single sample sequenced in a study of blood T cell repertoires in COVID-19. Generated by immunoSEQ multiplex PCR, the TCRdb table keeps only in-frame clones and is missing some. The sample has about 200,000 clones, roughly 83% seen once. The material sequenced was peripheral blood. The source of these receptors is a man between 35 and 55 years old with acute or convalescent COVID-19.

This chain joins TRBV30 and TRBJ1-1; 8 positions match TRBD1. CDR1 GTSNPN and CDR2 SVGIG come from the germline V gene (reference sequence). The V segment lost 7 bases and the J segment 1 base; nucleotides outside the gene matches: 5. The CDR3 is 13 amino acids. The CDR3 coding sequence is TGTGCCTTCCGGACAGGGCAGAACACTGAAGCTTTCTTT. Encoded protein: CAFRTGQNTEAFF.

The rearrangement joins TRBV23-1 to TRBJ2-7; TRBD2 matches at 9 bases. TRBV23-1 is noted as an ORF with a role that remains uncertain. This CDR3 has 17 amino acids. Trimming at V came to 0 bases and at J to 2 bases, leaving 8 bases not matched to a gene. Here the CDR3 reads CASSQSIAGEGTYEQYF. In DNA, the CDR3 is TGCGCCAGCAGTCAATCTATAGCGGGAGAAGGGACCTACGAGCAGTACTTC.